Listed below are T cell receptor beta chains from one sample, sequenced in a study of blood T cell repertoires in COVID-19. TCRdb's table, derived via immunoSEQ multiplex PCR, lists solely in-frame clones and lacks some. The sample lists around 40,000 clones; 87% were seen once. Sample: peripheral blood. The receptor source for this set is a man aged 35-49 years with COVID-19, enrolled during active disease. The CDR3 runs from the conserved cysteine through the conserved F or W. D genes are given only for firm matches. Some rows have no size entry. The others give once, few or many, or a class for an expanded clone.

CDR3aa	CDR3nt	d_gene	j_gene	v_gene	abundance
CASSLGQENNEQFF	TGCGCCAGCAGCTTGGGCCAGGAAAACAATGAGCAGTTCTTC	NA	TRBJ2-1	TRBV5-1	NA
CASSFGQSGYTF	TGCGCCAGCAGCTTCGGACAGAGCGGCTACACCTTC	NA	TRBJ1-2	TRBV5-1	NA
CASSEGQGGTGELFF	TGTGCCAGCAGTGAAGGGCAGGGGGGCACCGGGGAGCTGTTTTTT	NA	TRBJ2-2	TRBV2	NA
CASTKGAFEETQYF	TGTGCCAGTACTAAGGGGGCGTTCGAGGAGACCCAGTACTTC	TRBD1	TRBJ2-5	TRBV19	NA
CASSEPRLNYGYTF	TGTGCCAGCAGTGAACCCCGACTTAACTATGGCTACACCTTC	NA	TRBJ1-2	TRBV2	NA
CASSFPLRQGYTGELFF	TGTGCCAGCAGTTTCCCCCTCCGGCAGGGCTACACCGGGGAGCTGTTTTTT	NA	TRBJ2-2	TRBV28	NA
CATSKSAGFYNEQFF	TGTGCCACCAGTAAGTCAGCGGGATTCTACAATGAGCAGTTCTTC	TRBD2	TRBJ2-1	TRBV24-1	once
CSAARDRATYEQYF	TGCAGCGCCGCGAGGGACAGGGCAACCTACGAGCAGTACTTC	TRBD1	TRBJ2-7	TRBV29-1	NA
CAWSVSGGSGNTIYF	TGTGCCTGGAGTGTATCAGGGGGCTCTGGAAACACCATATATTTT	TRBD1	TRBJ1-3	TRBV30	NA
CAYIPGQGIGTQYF	TGTGCCTACATACCGGGACAGGGCATTGGGACCCAGTACTTC	TRBD1	TRBJ2-5	TRBV30	NA
CASSEKPLDTDTQYF	TGTGCCAGCAGTGAAAAGCCCCTAGACACAGATACGCAGTATTTT	NA	TRBJ2-3	TRBV25-1	NA
CASTANTGELFF	TGCGCCAGCACCGCGAACACCGGGGAGCTGTTTTTT	NA	TRBJ2-2	TRBV10-2	NA
CASSIGMTGSGQPQHF	TGTGCCAGTAGTATAGGTATGACAGGGTCGGGTCAGCCCCAGCATTTT	TRBD1	TRBJ1-5	TRBV19	few
CSASALTGGGTEAFF	TGCAGTGCTAGTGCCCTCACAGGGGGAGGTACTGAAGCTTTCTTT	TRBD1	TRBJ1-1	TRBV20-1	NA
CASSESRRQRSEQYF	TGCGCCAGCAGTGAGTCCCGCCGCCAGCGAAGCGAGCAGTACTTC	NA	TRBJ2-7	TRBV10-1	NA
CASRGQGVSYNSPLHF	TGTGCCAGCAGGGGCCAGGGGGTCTCCTATAATTCACCCCTCCACTTT	TRBD1	TRBJ1-6	TRBV2	NA
CASSSQGGDGKNIQYF	TGTGCCAGCAGTTCACAGGGTGGGGACGGCAAAAACATTCAGTACTTC	NA	TRBJ2-4	TRBV28	NA
CASSYYRGNEQFF	TGTGCCAGCAGTTACTACCGAGGAAATGAGCAGTTCTTC	NA	TRBJ2-1	TRBV6-2/TRBV6-3	NA
CATSEGTGLTDTQYF	TGTGCCACCAGTGAAGGGACAGGGCTCACAGATACGCAGTATTTT	TRBD1	TRBJ2-3	TRBV24-1	NA
CASSRNSGTGLRNEQFF	TGTGCCAGCAGCCGAAACTCCGGGACAGGGTTGAGGAATGAGCAGTTCTTC	TRBD1	TRBJ2-1	TRBV14	NA
CASSVEGAYYNEQFF	TGTGCCAGCAGTGTCGAGGGAGCTTATTACAATGAGCAGTTCTTC	NA	TRBJ2-1	TRBV6-4	once
CAAYRVITGNTIYF	TGTGCCGCCTACAGGGTAATAACTGGAAACACCATATATTTT	NA	TRBJ1-3	TRBV10-3	NA
CASSTGGWDTGELFF	TGTGCCAGCAGCACAGGGGGCTGGGACACCGGGGAGCTGTTTTTT	TRBD1	TRBJ2-2	TRBV6-5	NA
CASRTGAEAKNIQYF	TGCGCCAGCCGGACAGGGGCCGAAGCCAAAAACATTCAGTACTTC	TRBD1	TRBJ2-4	TRBV5-1	NA
CASSPPWPWNTEAFF	TGTGCCAGCAGCCCCCCCTGGCCATGGAACACTGAAGCTTTCTTT	NA	TRBJ1-1	TRBV7-9	NA
CASSLGDTRTETQYF	TGTGCCAGCAGCTTAGGGGACACCCGAACAGAGACCCAGTACTTC	NA	TRBJ2-5	TRBV5-4	NA
CASTMGYASEQYF	TGTGCCAGCACGATGGGCTACGCCAGCGAGCAGTACTTC	NA	TRBJ2-7	TRBV12-3/TRBV12-4	NA
CASSYQGRNSNQPQHF	TGTGCCAGCAGTTACCAGGGCCGAAATAGCAATCAGCCCCAGCATTTT	NA	TRBJ1-5	TRBV6-6	NA
CASSLLDRNTEAFF	TGTGCCAGCAGCTTACTAGACAGGAACACTGAAGCTTTCTTT	NA	TRBJ1-1	TRBV13	NA
CASQGTSGTVNEQFF	TGTGCCAGCCAGGGGACTAGCGGGACGGTCAATGAGCAGTTCTTC	TRBD2	TRBJ2-1	TRBV19	NA
CASSSVGVSQETQYF	TGTGCCAGCAGCTCAGTCGGGGTATCCCAAGAGACCCAGTACTTC	NA	TRBJ2-5	TRBV27	NA
CASRNTGNYGYTF	TGTGCCAGCAGAAACACAGGGAACTATGGCTACACCTTC	NA	TRBJ1-2	TRBV27	NA
CASSSGGVYGIYEQYF	TGCGCCAGCAGCTCGGGAGGTGTCTACGGGATCTACGAGCAGTACTTC	TRBD2	TRBJ2-7	TRBV5-1	NA
CASSLAGRASSGNTIYF	TGTGCCAGCAGCTTAGCGGGCAGGGCGTCCTCTGGAAACACCATATATTTT	NA	TRBJ1-3	TRBV7-9	NA
CASSQDPGTASYEQYF	TGTGCCAGCAGCCAAGATCCAGGGACAGCGTCCTACGAGCAGTACTTC	TRBD1	TRBJ2-7	TRBV3-1/TRBV3-2	NA
CSVEPGLAGIKETQYF	TGCAGCGTTGAACCGGGACTAGCGGGTATAAAAGAGACCCAGTACTTC	TRBD2	TRBJ2-5	TRBV29-1	NA
CASSPPRGQGVYSPLHF	TGTGCCAGCTCACCACCGAGGGGACAGGGGGTATATTCACCCCTCCACTTT	TRBD1	TRBJ1-6	TRBV18	few
CASRSDRTLYGYTF	TGTGCCAGCAGATCGGACAGGACCCTCTATGGCTACACCTTC	TRBD1	TRBJ1-2	TRBV6-5	NA
CASSRRTSGDEQYF	TGTGCCAGCAGTCGAAGGACTAGCGGGGACGAGCAGTACTTC	TRBD2	TRBJ2-7	TRBV6-5	NA
CASSLDSSYNEQFF	TGCGCCAGCAGCTTGGATAGCTCCTACAATGAGCAGTTCTTC	NA	TRBJ2-1	TRBV5-1	NA
CSVEDLHGNGYTF	TGCAGCGTTGAAGATCTTCACGGGAATGGCTACACCTTC	NA	TRBJ1-2	TRBV29-1	once
CASSQDGTSGGAITQYF	TGTGCCAGCAGCCAAGACGGGACTAGCGGGGGGGCGATCACGCAGTATTTT	TRBD2	TRBJ2-3	TRBV4-2	NA
CASSLVLSGEQETQYF	TGTGCCAGCAGCTTAGTTCTTTCCGGGGAGCAAGAGACCCAGTACTTC	NA	TRBJ2-5	TRBV11-3	NA
CASSTGLAAGELFF	TGTGCCAGCAGCACCGGACTAGCTGCCGGGGAGCTGTTTTTT	TRBD2	TRBJ2-2	TRBV7-9	NA
CASSFIQRSTGELFF	TGTGCCAGCAGCTTTATACAGAGAAGCACCGGGGAGCTGTTTTTT	NA	TRBJ2-2	TRBV11-2	NA